The present T cell receptor beta chain was sequenced within a study of cytomegalovirus exposure and HLA in healthy donors. Study information: Findings of an earlier analysis included some 120 million unique TCR beta sequences from 180 million or so T cells. The study's early data release held 80 million to 95 million unique TCRs from HLA-typed donors.

A remark on this clone: Its target is unknown.

V lost 5 bases to trimming and J lost 4 bases, with 9 bases between them. Germline V gene sequence: CDR1 SGHNT, CDR2 YENEEA. This CDR3 is 12 amino acids long. It was with 60 Vbeta and 13 Jbeta primers that the PCR ran. Method: immunoSEQ multiplex PCR; TCRdb's copy keeps in-frame clones and lacks some. Among some 150,000 clones, over 60% were seen once, and the ten largest hold 1.5% to 2%. Study-wide results and caveats: Cytomegalovirus association was assigned to about 150 TCR beta chains.

The sequence came from a female donor in good health and CMV-seronegative. The J gene is TRBJ2-7, the V gene TRBV11-3, with D tentatively TRBD1 (5 bases). Sequencing input: PBMCs. DNA of the CDR3: TGTGCCAGCAGCACACAGGTATACGAGCAGTACTTC. Translated: CASSTQVYEQYF.